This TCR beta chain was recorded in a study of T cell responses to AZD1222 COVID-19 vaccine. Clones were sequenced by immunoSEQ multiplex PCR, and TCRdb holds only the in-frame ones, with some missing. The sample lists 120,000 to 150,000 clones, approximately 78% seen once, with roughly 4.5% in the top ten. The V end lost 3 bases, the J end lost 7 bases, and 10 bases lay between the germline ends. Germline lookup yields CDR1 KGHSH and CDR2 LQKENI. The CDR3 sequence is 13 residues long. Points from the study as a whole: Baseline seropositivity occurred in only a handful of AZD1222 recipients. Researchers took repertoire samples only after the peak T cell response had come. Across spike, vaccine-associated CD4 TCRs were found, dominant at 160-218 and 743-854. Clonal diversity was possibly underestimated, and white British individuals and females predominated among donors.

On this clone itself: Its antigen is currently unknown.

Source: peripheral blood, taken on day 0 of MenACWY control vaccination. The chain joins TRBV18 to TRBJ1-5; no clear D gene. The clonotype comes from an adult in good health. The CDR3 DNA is TGTGCCAGCTCACCTGGGGATCGCCAGCCCCAGCATTTT. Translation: CASSPGDRQPQHF. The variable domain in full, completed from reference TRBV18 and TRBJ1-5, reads NAGVMQNPRHLVRRRGQEARLRCSPMKGHSHVYWYRQLPEEGLKFMVYLQKENIIDESGMPKERFSAEFPKEGPSILRIQQVVRGDSAAYFCASSPGDRQPQHFGDGTRLSIL.